Below, 4 T cell receptor beta chains from the same sample are listed, as sequenced in a study of graft-versus-host responses after intestinal transplantation. The repertoire was sequenced with immunoSEQ multiplex PCR; TCRdb's copy has only in-frame clones and lacks some. This sample has about 85,000 clones; approximately 90% occur once, and the top ten carry about 8%. Which antigens these TCRs recognize remains unknown. Sequenced here: unstimulated CD8+ T cells sorted from spleen or lymph node cells, sampled before transplant. These receptors originate from a human donor who was the organ donor for an intestinal transplant.

The CDR3: CASSVNRGETKNIQYF. CDR3 nucleotides: TGTGCCAGCAGCGTAAACAGGGGGGAGACCAAAAACATTCAGTACTTC. The chain recombines TRBV7-9 with TRBJ2-4, with 8 bases matching TRBD1. The CDR3 consists of 16 residues. After removal of 5 bases from V and 2 bases from J, the junction contained 8 bases not matched to a gene. The germline V gene has CDR1 SEHNR and CDR2 FQNEAQ (reference sequence).

CDR3 amino acids: CASSKPGTGETQYF. CDR3 in DNA: TGTGCCAGCAGTAAACCCGGGACAGGAGAGACCCAGTACTTC. The J gene is TRBJ2-5, the V gene TRBV27, with TRBD1 matching over 8 bases. The CDR3 has 14 amino acids. Germline lookup yields CDR1 MNHEY and CDR2 SMNVEV (reference sequence). J was trimmed by 4 bases and V by 5 bases; bases with no gene match: 6.

The chain carries TRBV27 and TRBJ2-7, with 10 positions matching TRBD2. With V trimmed by 2 bases and J by 3 bases, 4 bases remained unmatched. CDR1 and CDR2 (germline): MNHEY, SMNVEV (reference sequence). CDR3 size: 15 residues. CDR3 sequence: CASSLRLAGVYEQYF. CDR3 in DNA: TGTGCCAGCAGTTTACGGCTAGCGGGGGTCTACGAGCAGTACTTC.

The chain carries TRBV29-1 and TRBJ1-1; D gene ambiguous. Germline CDR1 reads SQVTM; CDR2 reads ANQGSEA. Trimming took 1 base from V and 6 from J, leaving 6 bases between them. This CDR3 is built from 11 residues. CDR3 nucleotides: TGCAGCGTTGAAGGGTCTTCTGAAGCTTTCTTT. Protein: CSVEGSSEAFF.